Here is one TCR beta chain with its context. Its antigen is still unknown. One base away there is no much larger clone; base qualities are not given. This sample was included in a study of blood T cell repertoires in COVID-19 (dated by TCRdb to the early 2020s). A note on the overall study: Collaborator samples came from the United States, Italy and Spain and covered acute and convalescent phases of COVID-19. A freely available public database, intended as a resource for researchers studying the immune response to SARS-CoV-2, is where the repertoires were released. Where available, HLA class I and class II types were obtained from metadata supplied by the sample provider rather than from assay-based typing. The samples were drawn from two sources: the first 160 participants of the ongoing ImmuneRACE study, and 1,254 subjects contributed by 6 global collaborators. The sample metadata nearly always contained a de-identified subject ID, COVID-19 status, age in years and sex. The material from the prospective study consisted of cDNA or gDNA derived from T cells, B-cell-depleted T cells, or PBMCs. The dataset comprised deeply sampled blood TCRbeta repertoires from subjects exposed to, actively infected with, or recovered from COVID-19. What the authors observed across the whole study: The amount of clinical and demographic metadata varied by source and participant and was provided uncurated.

TCRbeta CDR3 regions were amplified from genomic DNA using the immunoSEQ Assay, a bias-controlled multiplex PCR. As for how the authors treated the data: The number of nucleated cells in each sample was estimated from the amplification of reference gene primers within the assay. To quantify the absolute abundance of each unique TCRbeta CDR3 rearrangement, sequence reads were collapsed and filtered. For each sample, productive Simpson clonality was calculated as the square root of Simpson's diversity index over productive rearrangements. The immuneACCESS repertoire file appears here via TCRdb, limited to in-frame rearrangements. These files lack a portion of the clones; in checked studies, under half of the deficit traces to unresolved V genes, and the cause of the others is not known. V and J calls and clone size follow that table, whereas D and trimming were derived from the DNA. The table for this sample lists 200,000 to 300,000 clones; approximately 86% of them were counted only once. Around 2.8% of the sample is taken by the ten largest.

A second Seattle source provided samples from volunteer blood donors who had recovered from COVID-19. Whole blood was collected in K2EDTA tubes by collaborating institutions according to the institutions' own protocols. Collaborator samples were shipped for TCRbeta analysis as frozen whole blood, isolated PBMCs, or DNA extracted from either sample type. V is cut by 7 bases and J by 6 bases, and the space between the germline ends is 12 bases. The CDR3 runs 12 amino acids, cysteine and phenylalanine included. This entry keeps only the CDR3 DNA: 36 bases, framed from base 1. Reading the germline V gene gives CDR1 MGHDK and CDR2 SYGVNS.

The TCR originated in a woman in her twenties or thirties who had recovered from COVID-19. The chain employs TRBV25-1 and TRBJ1-1; TRBD1 could be the D gene, as 5 bases match. The sample was peripheral blood. Read as DNA, the sequence is TGTGCCAGCACCCTGGGGGGGTCTGAAGCTTTCTTT. Translated, this gives CASTLGGSEAFF.